The 9 T cell receptor beta chains listed next were all sequenced from one sample in a study of blood T cell repertoires in COVID-19. Profiling relied on immunoSEQ multiplex PCR, and the TCRdb table lists in-frame clones only, not all of them. Seen here are 250,000 to 350,000 clones, roughly 82% observed once, and the top ten hold under 2%. Sequenced sample: peripheral blood. These receptors were obtained from a woman aged 45-59 years with acute or convalescent COVID-19.

The chain employs TRBV29-1 and TRBJ1-4; 8 positions match TRBD1. J lost 7 bases, V lost 0 bases, and 4 bases had no gene match. The CDR3 runs 14 residues. Germline V gene data show CDR1 as SQVTM and CDR2 as ANQGSEA. The CDR3 DNA sequence: TGCAGCGTTGAAGACAGGGGGCTTGGTGAAAAACTGTTTTTT. As protein: CSVEDRGLGEKLFF.

This chain joins TRBV21-1 and TRBJ1-5; the table names TRBD1, a call not compared with the DNA. TRBV21-1 is an annotated pseudogene. The CDR3 runs to 18 residues. The CDR3 region has the DNA TGTGCCAGCAGCCACAAAGAACAAGACAGGGGTAGCAATCAGCCCCAGCATTTT. It translates to CASSHKEQDRGSNQPQHF.

This clone was picked up one time. V and J are TRBV6-2 or TRBV6-3 and TRBJ1-2; possible D gene TRBD1, 6 bases. CDR1 and CDR2 from the germline V gene are MNHEY and SVGEGT. V lost 5 bases to trimming and J lost 5 bases, with 12 bases between them. The CDR3 runs 13 residues. CDR3 loop: CASSKHTGYGYTF. The CDR3 nucleotides are TGTGCCAGCAGTAAGCACACAGGGTATGGCTACACCTTC.

V gene TRBV6-5 combines with J gene TRBJ2-1, with 16 nucleotides matching TRBD2. V gave up 8 bases and J gave up 5 bases; unmatched junction bases: 3. Germline V gene lookup returns CDR1 MNHEY and CDR2 SVGAGI. This CDR3 is built from 15 residues. As DNA, the CDR3 is TGTGCCAGCGGGACTAGCGGGAGGGCCGACAATGAGCAGTTCTTC. Amino acids: CASGTSGRADNEQFF.

This clone occurred a few times. The gene calls are TRBV5-1 and TRBJ2-3; 7 bases match TRBD2. CDR3 size: 17 residues. CDR1 SGHRS and CDR2 YFSETQ come from the germline V gene. J was trimmed by 0 bases and V by 0 bases; bases with no gene match: 7. Here the CDR3 DNA reads TGCGCCAGCAGCTTGGGGTTCCTAGCGGATAGCACAGATACGCAGTATTTT. As protein: CASSLGFLADSTDTQYF.

Concerning this clone: Other DNA sequences in the sample encode the same CDR3. CDR3 region: CASSRKGAGAITGELFF. CDR3 sequence (DNA): TGTGCCAGCAGCCGCAAAGGAGCGGGAGCGATCACCGGGGAGCTGTTTTTT. The chain carries TRBV7-3 and TRBJ2-2, with TRBD2 matching 8 bases. V was clipped by 5 bases and J by 4 bases; unmatched bases: 12. The CDR3 length is 17 residues. Germline CDR1 and CDR2: SGHTA and FQGTGA.

This sequence joins TRBV6-2 or TRBV6-3 and TRBJ2-5; D perhaps matches TRBD2 (6 bases). From germline, CDR1 is MNHEY and CDR2 SVGEGT. This CDR3 spans 13 amino acids. V was shortened by 1 base and J by 5 bases, with 8 bases between the two germline ends. The CDR3 DNA reads TGTGCCAGCAGTTACTGGGCGGGGGAGACCCAGTACTTC. It yields the protein CASSYWAGETQYF.

The chain joins TRBV7-2 to TRBJ2-5, with D possibly matching TRBD1 (6 bases). The CDR3 has 13 amino acids. V gave up 4 bases and J gave up 5 bases, with 11 bases separating them. Germline loops: CDR1 SGHTA, CDR2 FQGNSA. DNA for the CDR3: TGTGCCAGCAGCTCGCAGGGGTACGAGACCCAGTACTTC. Its protein product is CASSSQGYETQYF.

The V and J genes are TRBV6-5 and TRBJ2-7; 10 nucleotides agree with TRBD1. V shed 6 bases and J 5 bases; nucleotides not matched to a gene: 7. The CDR3 has 14 amino acids. The germline V gene has CDR1 MNHEY and CDR2 SVGAGI. This chain's CDR3 is CASRVDRGVDEQYF. For the CDR3, the DNA is TGTGCCAGCAGGGTGGACAGGGGGGTTGACGAGCAGTACTTC.